The rows below give T cell receptor beta chains drawn from one sample of a study of CD8 T cells in ankylosing spondylitis. TCRdb re-derived calls from the 5' RACE reads in MiXCR, one entry per CDR3 protein. The sample consists of 400,000 to 450,000 distinct CDR3 sequences, more than 15% of them appearing once. The sequenced material came from blood, either unsorted or a sorted T cell fraction (not recorded which). The source of these receptors is a male donor with ankylosing spondylitis. Each CDR3 is given with its conserved first and last residue. The order of the fields is V gene, clone size, J gene, D gene, CDR3 length, CDR3 protein, CDR3 DNA. The D gene is left open where the match is weak. Not all rows give a size; the values are once, few, many and, for expanded clones, a class.

V gene: TRBV7-8
clone size: NA
J gene: TRBJ2-2
D gene: TRBD2
CDR3 length: 16
CDR3 protein: CASSPGLAEGPGELFF
CDR3 DNA: TGTGCCAGCAGCCCGGGACTAGCGGAGGGACCCGGGGAGCTGTTTTTT

V gene: TRBV11-2
clone size: few
J gene: TRBJ2-1
D gene: TRBD1
CDR3 length: 16
CDR3 protein: CASSLGRGPASNEQFF
CDR3 DNA: TGTGCCAGCAGCTTAGGTAGGGGGCCCGCCAGCAATGAGCAGTTCTTC

V gene: TRBV24-1
clone size: NA
J gene: TRBJ1-2
D gene: TRBD1
CDR3 length: 13
CDR3 protein: CATSVGTGSGYTF
CDR3 DNA: TGTGCCACCAGTGTAGGGACAGGGAGTGGCTACACCTTC

V gene: TRBV5-1
clone size: few
J gene: TRBJ2-3
D gene: NA
CDR3 length: 13
CDR3 protein: CASSLDGRDTQYF
CDR3 DNA: TGCGCCAGCAGCTTGGACGGCAGAGATACGCAGTATTTT

V gene: TRBV11-2
clone size: few
J gene: TRBJ1-2
D gene: TRBD1
CDR3 length: 16
CDR3 protein: CASSSRPGQAIYGYTF
CDR3 DNA: TGTGCCAGCAGCTCCCGACCCGGACAGGCCATCTATGGCTACACCTTC

V gene: TRBV20-1
clone size: few
J gene: TRBJ2-5
D gene: TRBD1
CDR3 length: 15
CDR3 protein: CSAFTPTGGEETQYF
CDR3 DNA: TGCAGTGCCTTCACCCCCACAGGGGGCGAGGAGACCCAGTACTTC

V gene: TRBV6-1
clone size: NA
J gene: TRBJ1-2
D gene: TRBD1
CDR3 length: 16
CDR3 protein: CARSESGGAGYRGYTF
CDR3 DNA: TGTGCCAGAAGTGAATCAGGGGGCGCAGGGTACCGTGGCTACACCTTC

V gene: TRBV12-3/TRBV12-4
clone size: NA
J gene: TRBJ2-2
D gene: TRBD1
CDR3 length: 16
CDR3 protein: CASRIHRGRDTGELFF
CDR3 DNA: TGTGCCAGCAGAATCCACAGGGGGCGCGACACCGGGGAGCTGTTTTTT

V gene: TRBV12-3/TRBV12-4
clone size: NA
J gene: TRBJ1-4
D gene: TRBD1
CDR3 length: 14
CDR3 protein: CASRPGQTDEKLFF
CDR3 DNA: TGTGCCAGCAGGCCGGGACAGACTGATGAAAAACTGTTTTTT

V gene: TRBV3-1
clone size: few
J gene: TRBJ2-2
D gene: NA
CDR3 length: 13
CDR3 protein: CATRPGRTGELFF
CDR3 DNA: TGTGCCACTCGGCCGGGGAGAACCGGGGAGCTGTTTTTT

V gene: TRBV24-1
clone size: NA
J gene: TRBJ1-5
D gene: NA
CDR3 length: 13
CDR3 protein: CATPEHSNQPQHF
CDR3 DNA: TGTGCCACCCCGGAGCATAGCAATCAGCCCCAGCATTTT

V gene: TRBV2
clone size: NA
J gene: TRBJ2-7
D gene: NA
CDR3 length: 15
CDR3 protein: CASSPQATVSGEQYF
CDR3 DNA: TGTGCCAGCAGTCCACAGGCTACCGTCTCTGGCGAGCAGTACTTC

V gene: TRBV3-1
clone size: many
J gene: TRBJ2-1
D gene: NA
CDR3 length: 17
CDR3 protein: CASSQGVGLASYNEQFF
CDR3 DNA: TGTGCCAGCAGCCAAGGAGTAGGTTTGGCCTCCTACAATGAGCAGTTCTTC

V gene: TRBV6-5
clone size: few
J gene: TRBJ1-1
D gene: NA
CDR3 length: 11
CDR3 protein: CASGSKANAFF
CDR3 DNA: TGTGCCAGCGGAAGTAAGGCGAACGCTTTCTTT

V gene: TRBV3-1
clone size: few
J gene: TRBJ2-7
D gene: TRBD2
CDR3 length: 13
CDR3 protein: CASSWDYEGEQYF
CDR3 DNA: TGTGCCAGCAGCTGGGACTATGAGGGCGAGCAGTACTTC

V gene: TRBV5-1
clone size: NA
J gene: TRBJ2-1
D gene: NA
CDR3 length: 16
CDR3 protein: CASSLIGRPEYNEQFF
CDR3 DNA: TGCGCCAGCAGCTTGATAGGGCGTCCTGAATACAATGAGCAGTTCTTC

V gene: TRBV5-1
clone size: NA
J gene: TRBJ1-3
D gene: NA
CDR3 length: 14
CDR3 protein: CASSWDLSGNTIYF
CDR3 DNA: TGCGCCAGCAGCTGGGACCTTTCTGGAAACACCATATATTTT

V gene: TRBV9
clone size: NA
J gene: TRBJ2-7
D gene: NA
CDR3 length: 14
CDR3 protein: CASSGGVSSYEQYF
CDR3 DNA: TGTGCCAGCAGCGGGGGGGTGAGCTCCTACGAGCAGTACTTC

V gene: TRBV7-2
clone size: NA
J gene: TRBJ1-6
D gene: TRBD1
CDR3 length: 14
CDR3 protein: CASSAGQAYSPLHF
CDR3 DNA: TGTGCCAGCAGCGCCGGACAGGCTTATTCACCCCTCCACTTT

V gene: TRBV14
clone size: few
J gene: TRBJ2-3
D gene: NA
CDR3 length: 16
CDR3 protein: CASSYTRIGSTDTQYF
CDR3 DNA: TGTGCCAGCAGCTATACGAGGATTGGGTCCACAGATACGCAGTATTTT

V gene: TRBV29-1
clone size: NA
J gene: TRBJ2-1
D gene: TRBD2
CDR3 length: 14
CDR3 protein: CSVRDSGGPNEQFF
CDR3 DNA: TGCAGCGTTAGGGACAGCGGGGGGCCTAATGAGCAGTTCTTC

V gene: TRBV7-9
clone size: few
J gene: TRBJ2-3
D gene: NA
CDR3 length: 16
CDR3 protein: CASSLAAGFWTDTQYF
CDR3 DNA: TGTGCCAGCAGCTTAGCCGCGGGGTTTTGGACAGATACGCAGTATTTT

V gene: TRBV5-1
clone size: few
J gene: TRBJ2-1
D gene: NA
CDR3 length: 15
CDR3 protein: CASSFVAGNRDEQFF
CDR3 DNA: TGCGCCAGCAGCTTTGTGGCGGGGAATAGGGATGAGCAGTTCTTC

V gene: TRBV5-1
clone size: NA
J gene: TRBJ2-7
D gene: TRBD1
CDR3 length: 18
CDR3 protein: CASSLRHRPEGAPYEQYF
CDR3 DNA: TGCGCCAGCAGCTTGCGTCATAGACCTGAGGGGGCTCCCTACGAGCAGTACTTC

V gene: TRBV20-1
clone size: many
J gene: TRBJ2-3
D gene: NA
CDR3 length: 11
CDR3 protein: CSALMLDTQYF
CDR3 DNA: TGCAGTGCTCTCATGCTGGATACGCAGTATTTT

V gene: TRBV6-1
clone size: few
J gene: TRBJ2-2
D gene: NA
CDR3 length: 15
CDR3 protein: CASLNLGRDTGELFF
CDR3 DNA: TGTGCCAGCCTAAATCTGGGCAGGGACACCGGGGAGCTGTTTTTT

V gene: TRBV9
clone size: NA
J gene: TRBJ2-3
D gene: TRBD2
CDR3 length: 16
CDR3 protein: CASSVIAGGRTDTQYF
CDR3 DNA: TGTGCCAGCAGCGTTATAGCGGGAGGTCGCACAGATACGCAGTATTTT

V gene: TRBV9
clone size: few
J gene: TRBJ1-6
D gene: TRBD1
CDR3 length: 15
CDR3 protein: CASSVGGQINSPLHF
CDR3 DNA: TGTGCCAGCAGCGTAGGGGGACAGATTAATTCACCCCTCCACTTT

V gene: TRBV6-5
clone size: many
J gene: TRBJ2-1
D gene: NA
CDR3 length: 13
CDR3 protein: CASSYSGNNEQFF
CDR3 DNA: TGTGCCAGCAGTTACTCGGGGAACAATGAGCAGTTCTTC

V gene: TRBV2
clone size: few
J gene: TRBJ1-5
D gene: NA
CDR3 length: 16
CDR3 protein: CASSERQSSSNQPQHF
CDR3 DNA: TGTGCCAGCAGTGAACGCCAGTCGTCGAGCAATCAGCCCCAGCATTTT

V gene: TRBV12-3/TRBV12-4
clone size: NA
J gene: TRBJ2-1
D gene: NA
CDR3 length: 14
CDR3 protein: CASTPGFGNNEQFF
CDR3 DNA: TGTGCCAGCACCCCAGGGTTCGGGAACAATGAGCAGTTCTTC

V gene: TRBV5-1
clone size: few
J gene: TRBJ2-3
D gene: NA
CDR3 length: 13
CDR3 protein: CASSSKGEGTQYF
CDR3 DNA: TGCGCCAGCAGTTCGAAGGGGGAGGGTACGCAGTATTTT

V gene: TRBV10-3
clone size: many
J gene: TRBJ2-7
D gene: TRBD2
CDR3 length: 14
CDR3 protein: CAISGLANSYEQYF
CDR3 DNA: TGTGCCATCAGTGGACTAGCGAACTCCTACGAGCAGTACTTC

V gene: TRBV20-1
clone size: NA
J gene: TRBJ1-5
D gene: NA
CDR3 length: 13
CDR3 protein: CSAVQGGNQPQHF
CDR3 DNA: TGCAGTGCTGTACAGGGAGGCAATCAGCCCCAGCATTTT

V gene: TRBV11-1
clone size: NA
J gene: TRBJ1-6
D gene: TRBD1
CDR3 length: 15
CDR3 protein: CASSPRDSYNSPLHF
CDR3 DNA: TGTGCCAGCAGCCCCCGGGACAGCTATAATTCACCCCTCCACTTT

V gene: TRBV3-1
clone size: few
J gene: TRBJ1-6
D gene: NA
CDR3 length: 15
CDR3 protein: CASSQETANNSPLHF
CDR3 DNA: TGTGCCAGCAGCCAAGAGACAGCGAATAATTCACCCCTCCACTTT

V gene: TRBV11-1
clone size: many
J gene: TRBJ1-1
D gene: NA
CDR3 length: 18
CDR3 protein: CASSPAPWGRRMNTEAFF
CDR3 DNA: TGTGCCAGCAGCCCTGCCCCCTGGGGCAGGCGCATGAACACTGAAGCTTTCTTT

V gene: TRBV30
clone size: NA
J gene: TRBJ1-2
D gene: NA
CDR3 length: 11
CDR3 protein: CARYTNYGYTF
CDR3 DNA: TGTGCCAGGTACACGAACTATGGCTACACCTTC

V gene: TRBV4-3
clone size: many
J gene: TRBJ2-3
D gene: TRBD2
CDR3 length: 16
CDR3 protein: CASSQDLAGGSDTQYF
CDR3 DNA: TGCGCCAGCAGCCAAGATTTGGCGGGAGGATCAGATACGCAGTATTTT

V gene: TRBV20-1
clone size: few
J gene: TRBJ2-1
D gene: TRBD2
CDR3 length: 14
CDR3 protein: CSAPSGRAHNEQFF
CDR3 DNA: TGCAGTGCTCCCAGCGGGAGGGCCCACAATGAGCAGTTCTTC

V gene: TRBV12-3/TRBV12-4
clone size: NA
J gene: TRBJ1-1
D gene: NA
CDR3 length: 15
CDR3 protein: CASSLGEHRGTEAFF
CDR3 DNA: TGTGCCAGCAGTTTAGGAGAACACCGAGGGACTGAAGCTTTCTTT

V gene: TRBV20-1
clone size: few
J gene: TRBJ2-1
D gene: NA
CDR3 length: 14
CDR3 protein: CSASGQGNYNEQFF
CDR3 DNA: TGCAGTGCTAGTGGTCAGGGGAACTACAATGAGCAGTTCTTC

V gene: TRBV18
clone size: few
J gene: TRBJ1-1
D gene: NA
CDR3 length: 13
CDR3 protein: CASSSDSGYGAFF
CDR3 DNA: TGTGCCAGCTCGTCAGACAGTGGGTACGGAGCTTTCTTT

V gene: TRBV29-1
clone size: many
J gene: TRBJ2-1
D gene: NA
CDR3 length: 13
CDR3 protein: CSVVWGTYNEQFF
CDR3 DNA: TGCAGCGTTGTTTGGGGAACCTACAATGAGCAGTTCTTC

V gene: TRBV11-2
clone size: few
J gene: TRBJ2-5
D gene: NA
CDR3 length: 14
CDR3 protein: CASSSQSLQETQYF
CDR3 DNA: TGTGCCAGCAGCTCTCAGAGCTTACAAGAGACCCAGTACTTC

V gene: TRBV7-6
clone size: NA
J gene: TRBJ1-2
D gene: TRBD1
CDR3 length: 15
CDR3 protein: CASRLRQGRGDGYTF
CDR3 DNA: TGTGCCAGCAGACTAAGACAGGGGAGAGGTGATGGCTACACCTTC

V gene: TRBV5-1
clone size: NA
J gene: TRBJ2-1
D gene: NA
CDR3 length: 13
CDR3 protein: CASTPSTYNEQFF
CDR3 DNA: TGCGCCAGCACCCCTTCTACCTACAATGAGCAGTTCTTC